This TCR beta chain emerged from a study of a mutant IDH1 vaccine in newly diagnosed glioma. This CDR3 has 18 residues. The ends lost 5 bases at V and 8 bases at J; junction bases unmatched: 19. CDR1 LGHNT and CDR2 FRNRAP come from the germline V gene. The time point here: week 35, safety follow-up. Mutant IDH1 20-mer peptide, at 300 ug, made up each vaccine dose, with topical imiquimod. Data came from immunoSEQ multiplex PCR; TCRdb stores just in-frame clones and leaves some out. This sample has tens of thousands of clones; 65% to 75% occur once, and the top ten carry 4.7%. Of note for this clone: The antigen is not known.

The source was PBMCs, collected from a glioma patient whose treatment included an IDH1 peptide vaccine. This receptor was identified in a man aged 50 to 60 with glioma. The chain joins TRBV12-5 to TRBJ2-3, with 10 bases matching TRBD2. CDR3 in DNA: TGTGCTAGTGGTACCCTCACGAGCGGGGGGGCCCTAGTGCGTACGCAGTATTTT. It encodes CASGTLTSGGALVRTQYF. The variable domain in full, completed from reference TRBV12-5 and TRBJ2-3, reads DARVTQTPRHKVTEMGQEVTMRCQPILGHNTVFWYRQTMMQGLELLAYFRNRAPLDDSGMPKDRFSAEMPDATLATLKIQPSEPRDSAVYFCASGTLTSGGALVRTQYFGPGTRLTVL.